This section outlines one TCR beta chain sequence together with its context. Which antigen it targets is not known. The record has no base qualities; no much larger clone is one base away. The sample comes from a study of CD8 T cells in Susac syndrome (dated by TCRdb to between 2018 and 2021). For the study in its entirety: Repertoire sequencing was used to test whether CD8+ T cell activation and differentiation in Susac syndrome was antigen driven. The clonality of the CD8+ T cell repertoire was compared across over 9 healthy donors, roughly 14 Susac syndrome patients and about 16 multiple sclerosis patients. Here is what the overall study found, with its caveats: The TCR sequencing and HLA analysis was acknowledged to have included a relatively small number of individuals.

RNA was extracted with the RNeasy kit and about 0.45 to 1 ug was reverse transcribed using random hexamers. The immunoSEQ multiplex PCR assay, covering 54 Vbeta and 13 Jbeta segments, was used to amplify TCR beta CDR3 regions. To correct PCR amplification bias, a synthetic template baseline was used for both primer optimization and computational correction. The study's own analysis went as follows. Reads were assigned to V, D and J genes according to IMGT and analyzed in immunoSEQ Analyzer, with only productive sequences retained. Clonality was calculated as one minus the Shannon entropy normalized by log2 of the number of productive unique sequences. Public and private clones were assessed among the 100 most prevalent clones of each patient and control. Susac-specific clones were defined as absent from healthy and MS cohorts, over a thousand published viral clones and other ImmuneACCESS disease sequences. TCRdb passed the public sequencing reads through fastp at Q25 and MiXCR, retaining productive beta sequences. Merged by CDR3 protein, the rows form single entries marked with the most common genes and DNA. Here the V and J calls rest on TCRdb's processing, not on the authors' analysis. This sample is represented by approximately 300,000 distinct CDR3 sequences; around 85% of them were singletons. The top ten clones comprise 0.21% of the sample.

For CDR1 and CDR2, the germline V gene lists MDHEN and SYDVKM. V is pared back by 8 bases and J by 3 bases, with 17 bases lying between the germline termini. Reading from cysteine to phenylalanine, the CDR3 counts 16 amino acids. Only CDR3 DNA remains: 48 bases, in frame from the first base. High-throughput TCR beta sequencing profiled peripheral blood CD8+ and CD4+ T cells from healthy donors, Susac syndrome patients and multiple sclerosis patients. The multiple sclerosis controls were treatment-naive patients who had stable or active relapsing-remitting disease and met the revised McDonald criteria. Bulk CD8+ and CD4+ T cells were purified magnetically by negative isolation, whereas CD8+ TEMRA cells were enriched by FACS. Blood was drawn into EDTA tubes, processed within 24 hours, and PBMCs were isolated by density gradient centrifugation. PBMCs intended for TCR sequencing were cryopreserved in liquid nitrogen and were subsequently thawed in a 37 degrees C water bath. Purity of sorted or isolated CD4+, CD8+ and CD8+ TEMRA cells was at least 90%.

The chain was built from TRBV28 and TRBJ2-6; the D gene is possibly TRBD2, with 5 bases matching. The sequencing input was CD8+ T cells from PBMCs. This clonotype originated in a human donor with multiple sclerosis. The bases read TGTGCCAGCTCCCGAGGGAGCGTAAGTGGGGCCAACGTCCTGACTTTC. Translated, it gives CASSRGSVSGANVLTF.